Described below is a single T cell receptor (beta chain) sequence and its context. PCR used 60 Vbeta primers and 13 Jbeta primers. The assay was immunoSEQ multiplex PCR, and TCRdb's table has in-frame clones only and misses some. Of 150,000 to 200,000 clones in the sample, 75% to 80% were seen once. The sample is drawn from a study of cytomegalovirus exposure and HLA in healthy donors. The J segment lost 0 bases and the V segment lost 5 bases, leaving 11 bases of the junction unmatched. The CDR3 covers 17 residues. In germline, CDR1 is MGHRA, CDR2 YSYEKL. V is TRBV4-1 and J is TRBJ1-1; TRBD1 aligns across 8 bases. Sequencing input: PBMCs. This sequence originates from a man between 40 and 49 years old in good health and CMV-seropositive. The CDR3 nucleotides are TGCGCCAGCAGCTCGCCGGACAGGGTCGCCTTGAACACTGAAGCTTTCTTT. It is translated as CASSSPDRVALNTEAFF.